One sample yielded the 23 T cell receptor beta chains listed below, sequenced in a study of T-cell memory formation after mild COVID-19. TCRdb passed the 5' RACE reads through MiXCR, listing each CDR3 protein once. Of 310,000 or so distinct CDR3 sequences listed, 15% are singletons. The sample consisted of PBMCs or a T cell subset sorted from them (not recorded which). The receptors here all came from a man aged 18 to 30 who had mild COVID-19 (a few samples of this study predate the infection). Cell type and time point are not known.

The chain has TRBV6-5 and TRBJ1-2; no clear D gene. This CDR3 comprises 15 residues. Germline CDR1 MNHEY, CDR2 SVGAGI. Trimming removed 2 bases from V and 7 bases from J, with 17 bases in between. The chain's CDR3 is CASSYHKRPGLGYTF. The CDR3 nucleotides are TGTGCCAGCAGTTACCATAAGAGACCAGGACTTGGCTACACCTTC.

The table lists this clonotype with a few counts. CDR3 DNA: TGCGCCAGCGACCTACTAGCGGGGGGTAATACGCAGTATTTT. Protein: CASDLLAGGNTQYF. The chain uses TRBV5-1 and TRBJ2-3; 12 bases agree with TRBD2. Germline lookup yields CDR1 SGHRS and CDR2 YFSETQ. The V segment lost 7 bases and the J segment 7 bases; nucleotides outside the gene matches: 7. The CDR3 spans 14 residues.

This clonotype has more than one count but fewer than ten. This chain connects TRBV10-3 to TRBJ2-3, with 7 bases identical to TRBD1. The V segment lost 10 bases and the J segment 0 bases; nucleotides outside the gene matches: 7. Germline CDR1 is ENHRY and CDR2 is SYGVKD. CDR3 size: 14 residues. The CDR3 DNA reads as TGTGCCAGGGCACCGACAGGGAGCACAGATACGCAGTATTTT. Its translation: CARAPTGSTDTQYF.

The V call is TRBV7-2, the J call TRBJ2-2, with TRBD2 matching over 7 bases. CDR1 and CDR2 from the germline V gene are SGHTA and FQGNSA. This CDR3 is built from 16 residues. J was trimmed by 5 bases and V by 5 bases; bases with no gene match: 11. The CDR3 here is CASSERDYLGTGELFF. The CDR3 DNA follows: TGTGCCAGCAGCGAAAGGGACTACCTAGGGACCGGGGAGCTGTTTTTT.

This clonotype was observed a handful of times. The chain couples TRBV4-1 to TRBJ1-5; D is unclear. Trimming shortened V by 1 base and J by 0 bases, and 4 bases separated the two germline ends. CDR3 length: 14 amino acids. Germline V CDR1 and CDR2: MGHRA, YSYEKL. The CDR3 DNA sequence: TGCGCCAGCAGCCAAGGGCTTAGCAATCAGCCCCAGCATTTT. It codes for CASSQGLSNQPQHF.

This clonotype was counted a few times. The chain couples TRBV29-1 to TRBJ2-7; TRBD1 might be the D (6 bases). V lost 1 base and J lost 7, with 11 bases in between. CDR1 and CDR2 from the germline V gene are SQVTM and ANQGSEA. The CDR3 sequence is 12 residues long. CDR3 in amino acids: CSVEAGVGEQYV. The CDR3 coding sequence is TGCAGCGTTGAAGCAGGGGTGGGTGAGCAGTACGTC.

A few counts support this clonotype. The V call is TRBV7-9, the J call TRBJ2-1; 12 nucleotides line up with TRBD2. Germline CDR1 and CDR2: SEHNR and FQNEAQ (reference sequence). Trimming took 8 bases from V and 1 from J; bases not matched to a gene: 12. The CDR3 loop spans 18 amino acids. The CDR3, as DNA: TGTGCCAGCCGCAGAGGCCTAGCGGGGGGGTATTCCTACAATGAGCAGTTCTTC. The encoded protein is CASRRGLAGGYSYNEQFF.

This clonotype has a handful of counts. The chain carries TRBV3-1 and TRBJ1-2, with D possibly TRBD1 on 6 matching bases. The CDR3 sequence is 14 residues long. From germline, CDR1 is LGHDT and CDR2 YNNKEL (reference sequence). V gave up 4 bases and J gave up 8 bases, with 17 bases separating them. The CDR3 bases are TGTGCCAGCAGCCCATGGAAACAGGGCGGAGGCTACACCTTC. Protein sequence: CASSPWKQGGGYTF.

The CDR3 DNA follows: TGTGCCAGCAGCGTAGTCTCTAATGAGCAGTTCTTC. Its protein product is CASSVVSNEQFF. This chain uses TRBV9 with TRBJ2-1, with D hard to call. V lost 0 bases, J lost 7 bases, and 5 bases lay in between. The germline V gene encodes CDR1 SGDLS and CDR2 YYNGEE. This CDR3 has 12 residues.

In its sample, this clonotype was seen a few times. The chain combines TRBV5-4 with TRBJ1-3; D remains unclear. V was shortened by 4 bases and J by 0 bases, with 11 bases between the two germline ends. The CDR3 covers 15 residues. CDR1 is SGHNT, CDR2 YYREEE, per germline (reference sequence). The CDR3 DNA follows: TGTGCCAGCAGCCAAGGACGGGCCTCTGGAAACACCATATATTTT. Translation: CASSQGRASGNTIYF.

The chain carries TRBV5-4 and TRBJ2-3; TRBD1 matches at 9 bases. Germline CDR1 and CDR2: SGHNT and YYREEE (reference sequence). This CDR3 contains 14 residues. J gave up 9 bases and V 0 bases, and 5 bases lay outside the gene matches. CDR3 bases: TGTGCCAGCAGCTTGGTAGGGACAGGGCAAACGCAGTATTTT. Its protein is CASSLVGTGQTQYF.

The chain couples TRBV10-2 to TRBJ2-7, with a possible D match to TRBD2 (5 bases). V was clipped by 3 bases and J by 5 bases, with 11 bases between them. The CDR3 is 13 residues long. Germline values: CDR1 WSHSY, CDR2 SAAADI. CDR3 loop: CASSDGMTNEQYF. The CDR3 DNA reads as TGCGCCAGCAGTGATGGGATGACTAACGAGCAGTACTTC.

The rearrangement uses TRBV12-3 or TRBV12-4 and TRBJ2-2; tentative D call: TRBD2 (5 bases). The CDR3 runs 14 residues. Trimming left V 7 bases short and J 2 bases short, with 11 bases between. The CDR3 here is CASTGRGNTGELFF. For the CDR3, the DNA is TGTGCCAGCACGGGCCGGGGAAACACCGGGGAGCTGTTTTTT.

This clonotype was counted only a few times. The chain is built from TRBV6-2 or TRBV6-3 and TRBJ1-5; D ambiguous. Germline V gene data show CDR1 as MNHEY and CDR2 as SVGEGT. Trimming cost V 5 bases and J 2 bases, with 10 bases left between them. The CDR3 runs to 14 residues. This chain's CDR3 is CASSGSIGNQPQHF. CDR3 sequence (DNA): TGTGCCAGCAGTGGTTCAATAGGCAATCAGCCCCAGCATTTT.

This clonotype was detected a few times. The chain recombines TRBV12-3 or TRBV12-4 with TRBJ2-3, with TRBD2 matching 9 bases. CDR3 length equals 17 residues. V trimming: 2 bases; J trimming: 6 bases; junction bases outside the gene matches: 12. CDR3 in amino acids: CASSLRASGVSTDTQYF. The CDR3 DNA sequence: TGTGCCAGCAGTTTAAGGGCTAGCGGGGTCAGTACGGATACGCAGTATTTT.

This chain links TRBV5-1 with TRBJ2-7; no firm D call. Germline CDR1 and CDR2: SGHRS and YFSETQ. The CDR3 has 16 amino acids. Trimming removed 0 bases at V and 2 bases at J, with 15 bases between. The CDR3 sequence: CASSLGWTPKAYEQYF. As DNA, the CDR3 is TGCGCCAGCAGCTTGGGCTGGACCCCGAAGGCCTACGAGCAGTACTTC.

V gene TRBV9 combines with J gene TRBJ1-4; possibly TRBD1 for D (6 bases). Per the germline V gene, CDR1 is SGDLS and CDR2 is YYNGEE. The V gene lost 0 bases and the J gene lost 16 bases, with 16 bases spanning the gap. This CDR3 is 13 amino acids long. The CDR3 spells CASSVADAGAKFF. The DNA of the CDR3 is TGTGCCAGCAGCGTAGCGGACGCAGGGGCCAAGTTTTTT.

The chain employs TRBV12-3 or TRBV12-4 and TRBJ1-5, with 11 bases fitting TRBD1. V was pared by 8 bases and J by 6 bases, with 9 bases of the junction left unmatched. The CDR3 sequence is 15 residues long. CDR3 sequence (DNA): TGTGCCAGCCGTAGGGGGACAGGGGGGAGTCAGCCCCAGCATTTT. Protein product: CASRRGTGGSQPQHF.

In this sample, this clonotype turned up a few times. V is TRBV5-1 and J is TRBJ1-3; no firm D call. Germline CDR1 is SGHRS and CDR2 is YFSETQ. Trimming shortened V by 3 bases and J by 4 bases, and 8 bases separated the two germline ends. The CDR3 loop spans 13 amino acids. The CDR3 region is CASSSSQGNTIYF. For the CDR3, the DNA is TGCGCCAGCAGCTCCTCCCAGGGAAACACCATATATTTT. The variable domain in full, with the rest retrieved from reference TRBV5-1 and TRBJ1-3, is KAGVTQTPRYLIKTRGQQVTLSCSPISGHRSVSWYQQTPGQGLQFLFEYFSETQRNKGNFPGRFSGRQFSNSRSEMNVSTLELGDSALYLCASSSSQGNTIYFGEGSWLTVV.

This clonotype occurred many times. The chain recombines TRBV6-5 with TRBJ2-2; 8 bases align to TRBD2. The CDR3 is 14 amino acids. After removal of 7 bases from V and 4 bases from J, the junction contained 5 bases not matched to a gene. Germline lookup yields CDR1 MNHEY and CDR2 SVGAGI. CDR3 DNA: TGTGCCAGCAATGCGGGGGGATTCACCGGGGAGCTGTTTTTT. This translates into CASNAGGFTGELFF.

The chain is built from TRBV6-5 and TRBJ2-5; D possibly matches TRBD1 or TRBD2 (5 bases each). Germline V gene sequence: CDR1 MNHEY, CDR2 SVGAGI. The CDR3 sequence is 14 residues long. The ends were cut back, 6 bases at V and 2 bases at J, with 13 bases in the middle. The CDR3 bases are TGTGCCAGCAGGTCCGGGACCCCGCAAGAGACCCAGTACTTC. Translating it yields CASRSGTPQETQYF.

The V call is TRBV7-9, the J call TRBJ2-1, with 8 bases lining up with TRBD1. With V trimmed by 5 bases and J by 5 bases, 11 bases remained unmatched. The CDR3 is 16 residues long. From germline, CDR1 is SEHNR and CDR2 FQNEAQ (reference sequence). The CDR3 DNA is TGTGCCAGCAGCCCATCCCCAGGACAGGGTCACAATGAGCAGTTCTTC. This translates into CASSPSPGQGHNEQFF.

V and J are TRBV20-1 and TRBJ1-6; D not certain. CDR1 is DFQATT, CDR2 SNEGSKA, per germline (reference sequence). The CDR3 has 16 residues. V gave up 0 bases and J gave up 2 bases, with 11 bases separating them. CDR3 nucleotide sequence: TGCAGTGCTAGAGATATTCGGCAGACCTATAATTCACCCCTCCACTTT. Translation gives CSARDIRQTYNSPLHF.